Listed here is a single T cell receptor beta chain. The sample belongs to a study of T cell responses to AZD1222 COVID-19 vaccine. CDR3 length equals 15 residues. Trimming took off 6 bases at V and 0 bases at J, with 11 bases between the two ends. Germline CDR1 is MNHEY and CDR2 is SVGAGI. TCRdb's table, derived via immunoSEQ multiplex PCR, lists solely in-frame clones and lacks some. Of approximately 50,000 clones in the sample, around 88% were seen once. Sequenced here: peripheral blood, sampled 28 days after the second AZD1222 dose. The chain recombines TRBV6-5 with TRBJ1-4; no definite D call. This receptor was taken from an adult who received the AZD1222 COVID-19 vaccine. This chain's CDR3 is CASSPGDTTNEKLFF. The CDR3 DNA follows: TGTGCCAGCAGCCCAGGCGACACAACTAATGAAAAACTGTTTTTT.